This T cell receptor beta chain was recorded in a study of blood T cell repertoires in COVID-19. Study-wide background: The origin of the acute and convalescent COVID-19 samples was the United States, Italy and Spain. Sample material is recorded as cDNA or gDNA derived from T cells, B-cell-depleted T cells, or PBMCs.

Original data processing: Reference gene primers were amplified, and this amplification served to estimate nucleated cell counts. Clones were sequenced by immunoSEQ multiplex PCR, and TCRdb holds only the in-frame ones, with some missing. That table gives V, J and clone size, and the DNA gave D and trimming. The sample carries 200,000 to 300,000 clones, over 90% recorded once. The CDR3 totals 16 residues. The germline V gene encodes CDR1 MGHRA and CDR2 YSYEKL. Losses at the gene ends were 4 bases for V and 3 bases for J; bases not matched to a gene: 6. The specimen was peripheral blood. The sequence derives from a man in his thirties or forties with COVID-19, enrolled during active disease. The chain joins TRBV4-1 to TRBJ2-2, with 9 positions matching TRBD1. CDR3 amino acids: CASSLPRQGDTGELFF. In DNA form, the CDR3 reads TGCGCCAGCAGCCTTCCTAGACAGGGGGACACCGGGGAGCTGTTTTTT.